The source of this TCR beta chain is a study of beta chain features in type 1 diabetes (dated by TCRdb to about 2018). Context from the whole study: Mean age, gender distribution, total cell number and subset yield did not differ between patients and healthy donors. Across all samples, around 100 million sorted cells were examined, and cell number per subset correlated strongly with RNA yield. In the study, recently diagnosed type 1 diabetes patients and matched healthy donors were compared on the TCRB repertoires of their sorted circulating CD4+ T cell subsets. Whereas all 28 donors provided naive and central memory subsets, regulatory and stem cell-like memory subsets were isolated from just 8 patients and about eight healthy donors.

The entire amount of isolated RNA was reverse transcribed using the High Capacity cDNA Reverse Transcription Kit, so the sequenced TCRB transcripts were expressed ones. Deep immunoSEQ sequencing was performed on naive, central memory and regulatory T cell samples, with an average of approximately 4 million total reads per sample. Sorted cells were lysed in RLT buffer, and RNA was extracted using DNase-treated RNeasy Micro or Mini kits according to cell number. To prevent cross-contamination, every cell subset was processed on its own, while patient and healthy donor samples were processed together. Using the immunoSEQ multiplex PCR, TCRB sequences were amplified from cDNA into 87-bp fragments spanning the CDR3 region. Amplicons were sequenced on the Illumina HiSeq platform. Turning to the authors' computational methods: Synthetic template baselines were used to correct PCR bias computationally, reads within Hamming distance 2 were collapsed together, and singletons that could not be merged were discarded. Reads were aligned to IMGT to assign V, D and J genes, CDR3 length, and insertions or deletions at six rearrangement sites. Clonotype counts were normalized to sorted cell number within each subset before computing true diversity and Gini coefficients with the tcR R package. Repertoire sharing was quantified using the overlap coefficient calculated on TCRB nucleotide sequences. Out-of-frame TCRB sequences from naive cells were analyzed as a proxy for the pre-selection repertoire. TCRdb stores this immuneACCESS table with in-frame sequences only. Part of the clones is absent; in the studies checked, under half of the shortfall reflects unresolved V genes, and no reason is known for the rest. V and J calls plus clone size are reproduced from that table; the DNA served to infer D and trimming. For this sample there are over 650,000 clones; 11% to 15% appear just once. The biggest ten clones account for nearly 0.04% of the sample.

The cysteine opens and the phenylalanine closes a CDR3 of 12 amino acids. The retained sequence is limited to the CDR3, 36 bases, with the frame set at the first base. V ends up 4 bases short and J 9 bases short, with an unmatched junction base count of 3. CDR1 LGHNA and CDR2 YNFKEQ are derived from the germline V gene. What the work shows at the level of the full study, not this receptor alone: A moderate but significant shortening of TCRB CDR3 length was observed in type 1 diabetes patients in all four CD4+ subsets. Because cDNA was sequenced instead of genomic DNA, activated cells with high expression could be over-represented, although the groups did not differ in activation or CD3 levels. Patients with type 1 diabetes made fewer insertions and deleted more nucleotides at VDJ recombination sites, implying thymic rearrangement abnormalities. Shorter templates might have been favored by PCR, but patient and control samples were amplified and corrected together, so both groups would have been affected equally by any skew. HLA sub-analyses involved small numbers of individuals, so any influence of HLA type on TCRB rearrangement remained unresolved. Naive, central memory and regulatory TCRB repertoires appeared to be more similar among patients than among healthy donors.

Only a few counts were recorded for this clone. No antigen is known for it. No base quality values were provided; no much bigger clone lies one nucleotide off. A single peripheral blood draw of about 116 mL on average was collected from each donor into heparinised tubes. Naive, central memory, regulatory and stem cell-like memory CD4+ T cells were sorted on a BD FACSAria II using a panel including CD45RO, CCR7, CD25, CD127, CD95 and CD27. Purity was above 95% for every sorted population. PBMCs were isolated right away by Lymphoprep density gradient centrifugation and were stained directly, without culture. Samples were stained and sorted in pairs, with one healthy donor and one patient per experiment, so that batch effects were minimized.

The chain employs TRBV4-2 and TRBJ2-1, and TRBD2 aligns with 7 junction nucleotides. This receptor was obtained from a man younger than 35 with type 1 diabetes. The sequencing sample was made of naive CD4+ T cells from blood. Read against the paper, the sample's cell subset or site label means: true naive CD4+ T cells. The CDR3 in this case is CASSPREAEQFF. The nucleotide sequence is TGTGCCAGCAGCCCCCGGGAGGCTGAGCAGTTCTTC.